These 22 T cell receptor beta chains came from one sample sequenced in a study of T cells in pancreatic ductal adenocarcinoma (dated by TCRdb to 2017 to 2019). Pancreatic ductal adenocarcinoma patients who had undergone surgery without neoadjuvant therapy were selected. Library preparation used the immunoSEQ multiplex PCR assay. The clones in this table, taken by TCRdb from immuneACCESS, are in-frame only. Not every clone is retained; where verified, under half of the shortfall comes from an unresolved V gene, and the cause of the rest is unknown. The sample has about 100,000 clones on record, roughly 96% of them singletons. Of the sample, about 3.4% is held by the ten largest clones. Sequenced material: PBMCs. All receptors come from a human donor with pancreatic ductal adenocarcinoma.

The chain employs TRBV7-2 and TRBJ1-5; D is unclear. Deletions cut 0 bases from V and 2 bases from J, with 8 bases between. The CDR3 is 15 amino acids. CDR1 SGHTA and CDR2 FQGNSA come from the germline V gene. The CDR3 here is CASSLAGPGNQPQHF. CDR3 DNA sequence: TGTGCCAGCAGCTTAGCGGGCCCTGGCAATCAGCCCCAGCATTTT.

The DNA of the CDR3 is TGTGCCACCAGCAGAGATCGGCAGGGGATCCACAATGAGCAGTTCTTC. This codes for CATSRDRQGIHNEQFF. The gene calls are TRBV15 and TRBJ2-1; TRBD1 might be the D (6 bases). In germline, CDR1 is LNHNV, CDR2 YYDKDF (reference sequence). V was trimmed by 0 bases and J by 5 bases, leaving 14 bases between them. This CDR3 has 16 amino acids.

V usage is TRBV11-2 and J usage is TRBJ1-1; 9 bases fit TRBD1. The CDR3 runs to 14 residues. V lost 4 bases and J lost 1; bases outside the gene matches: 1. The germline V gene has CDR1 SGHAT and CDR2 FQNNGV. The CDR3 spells CASSWGQGNTEAFF. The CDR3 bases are TGTGCCAGCAGCTGGGGACAGGGGAACACTGAAGCTTTCTTT.

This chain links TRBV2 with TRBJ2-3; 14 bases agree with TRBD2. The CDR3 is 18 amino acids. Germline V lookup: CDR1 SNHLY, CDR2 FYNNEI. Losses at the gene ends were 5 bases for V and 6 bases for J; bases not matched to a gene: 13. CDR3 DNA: TGTGCCAGCAGTATCCTTGGACTAGCGGGAGGCAGCGGGGATACGCAGTATTTT. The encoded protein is CASSILGLAGGSGDTQYF.

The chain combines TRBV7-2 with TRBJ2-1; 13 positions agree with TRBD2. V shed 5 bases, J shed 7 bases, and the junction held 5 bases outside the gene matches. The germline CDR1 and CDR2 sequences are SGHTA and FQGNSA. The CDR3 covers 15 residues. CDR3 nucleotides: TGTGCCAGCAGCCGGAGACTAGCGGGAGGAAATGAGCAGTTCTTC. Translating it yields CASSRRLAGGNEQFF.

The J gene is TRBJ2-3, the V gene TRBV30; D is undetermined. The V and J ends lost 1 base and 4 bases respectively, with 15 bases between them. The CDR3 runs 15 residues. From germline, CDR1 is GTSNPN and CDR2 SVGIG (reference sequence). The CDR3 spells CAWSGPYNRADTQYF. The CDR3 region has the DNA TGTGCCTGGAGTGGCCCGTATAACAGAGCAGATACGCAGTATTTT.

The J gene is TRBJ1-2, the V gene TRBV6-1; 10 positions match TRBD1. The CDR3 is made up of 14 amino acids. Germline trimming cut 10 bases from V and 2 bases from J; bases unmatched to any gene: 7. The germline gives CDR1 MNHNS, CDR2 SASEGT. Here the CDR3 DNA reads TGTGCCACCCCTCCGGGACAGGGGAACTATGGCTACACCTTC. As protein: CATPPGQGNYGYTF.

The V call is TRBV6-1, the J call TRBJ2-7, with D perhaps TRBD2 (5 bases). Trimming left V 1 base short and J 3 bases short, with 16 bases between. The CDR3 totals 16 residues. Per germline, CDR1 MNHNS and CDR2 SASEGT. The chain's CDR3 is CASSEVGGEVFYEQYF. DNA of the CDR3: TGTGCCAGCAGTGAAGTTGGAGGAGAGGTTTTCTACGAGCAGTACTTC.

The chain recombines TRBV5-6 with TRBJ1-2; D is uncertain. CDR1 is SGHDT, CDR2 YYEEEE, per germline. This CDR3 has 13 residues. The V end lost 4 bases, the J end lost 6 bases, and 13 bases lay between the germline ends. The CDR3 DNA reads TGTGCCAGCAGCACCCCTAGTTTCGATGGCTACACCTTC. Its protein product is CASSTPSFDGYTF.

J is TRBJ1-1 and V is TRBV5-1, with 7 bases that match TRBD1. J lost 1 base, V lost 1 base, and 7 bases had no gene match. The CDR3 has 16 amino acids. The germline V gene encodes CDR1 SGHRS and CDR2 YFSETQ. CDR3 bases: TGCGCCAGCAGCTTGAGGGGGCCGAGGGCGAACACTGAAGCTTTCTTT. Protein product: CASSLRGPRANTEAFF.

CDR3 nucleotide sequence: TGTGCCAGCGGGAGAGTAACAGATACGCAGTATTTT. Translation: CASGRVTDTQYF. V usage is TRBV6-1 and J usage is TRBJ2-3; D possibly corresponds to TRBD2 (5 bases). V dropped 8 bases and J dropped 3 bases, with 9 bases sitting between them. The V gene's germline CDR1 is MNHNS and CDR2 SASEGT. The CDR3 has 12 residues.

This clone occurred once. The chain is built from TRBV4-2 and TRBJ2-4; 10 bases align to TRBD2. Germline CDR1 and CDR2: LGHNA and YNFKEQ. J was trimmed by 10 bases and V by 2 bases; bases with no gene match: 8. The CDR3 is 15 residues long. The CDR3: CASSQQTSGIQIQYF. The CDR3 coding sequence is TGTGCCAGCAGCCAACAAACTAGCGGGATTCAAATTCAGTACTTC.

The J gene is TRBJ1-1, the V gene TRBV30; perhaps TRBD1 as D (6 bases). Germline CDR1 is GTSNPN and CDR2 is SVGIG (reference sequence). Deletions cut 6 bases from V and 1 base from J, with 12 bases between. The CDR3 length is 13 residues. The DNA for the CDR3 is TGTGCCTGTACCGGGACATGGAACACTGAAGCTTTCTTT. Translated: CACTGTWNTEAFF.

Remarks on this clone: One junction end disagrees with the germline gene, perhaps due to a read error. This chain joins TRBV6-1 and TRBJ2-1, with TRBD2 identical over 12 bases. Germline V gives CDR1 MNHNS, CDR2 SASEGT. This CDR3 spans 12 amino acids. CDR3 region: CASRTIGLAGLF. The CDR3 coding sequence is TGTGCCAGCAGAACTATAGGACTAGCGGGACTCTTC.

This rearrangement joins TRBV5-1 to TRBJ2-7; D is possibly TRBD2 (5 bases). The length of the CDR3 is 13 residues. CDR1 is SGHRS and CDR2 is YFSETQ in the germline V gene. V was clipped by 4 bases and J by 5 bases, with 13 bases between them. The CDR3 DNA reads TGCGCCAGCAGCACCTACTTCGGGGACGAGCAGTACTTC. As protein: CASSTYFGDEQYF.

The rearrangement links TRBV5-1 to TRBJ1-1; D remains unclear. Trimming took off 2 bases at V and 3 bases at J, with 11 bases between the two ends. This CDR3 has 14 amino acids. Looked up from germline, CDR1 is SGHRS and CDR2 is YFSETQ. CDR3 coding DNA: TGCGCCAGCAGCTTATCCGGGGAGGACACTGAAGCTTTCTTT. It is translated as CASSLSGEDTEAFF.

CDR3: CASSQGVLAGAEETQYF. For the CDR3, the DNA is TGTGCCAGCAGCCAGGGGGTACTAGCGGGAGCTGAAGAGACCCAGTACTTC. The chain carries TRBV7-9 and TRBJ2-5; TRBD2 aligns across 11 bases. Trimming cost V 5 bases and J 3 bases; bases outside gene matches: 11. The germline CDR1 and CDR2 sequences are SEHNR and FQNEAQ (reference sequence). The CDR3 totals 17 residues.

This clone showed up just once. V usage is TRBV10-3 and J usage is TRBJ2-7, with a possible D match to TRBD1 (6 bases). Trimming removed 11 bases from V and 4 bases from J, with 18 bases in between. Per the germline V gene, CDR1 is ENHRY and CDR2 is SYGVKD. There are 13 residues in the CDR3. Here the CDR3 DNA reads TGTGCCTCACCAGGGGCGGTTGGGTACGAGCAGTACTTC. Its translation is CASPGAVGYEQYF.

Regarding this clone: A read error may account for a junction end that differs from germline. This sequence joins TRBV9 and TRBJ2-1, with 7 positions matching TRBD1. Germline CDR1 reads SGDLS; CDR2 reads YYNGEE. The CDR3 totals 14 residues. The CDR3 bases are TGTGCCAGCAGCCCTAACCCCGGGACAGCTTTTGAGGTCTTC. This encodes CASSPNPGTAFEVF.

The CDR3 region has the DNA TGCGCCAGCAGCTCTGACCCTAGCTCCTACAATGAGCAGTTCTTC. Translated, it gives CASSSDPSSYNEQFF. J is TRBJ2-1 and V is TRBV5-1; unclear D gene. Germline-derived CDR1 and CDR2 are SGHRS and YFSETQ. V lost 3 bases and J 0 bases, leaving 10 bases between the germline ends. This CDR3 spans 15 amino acids.

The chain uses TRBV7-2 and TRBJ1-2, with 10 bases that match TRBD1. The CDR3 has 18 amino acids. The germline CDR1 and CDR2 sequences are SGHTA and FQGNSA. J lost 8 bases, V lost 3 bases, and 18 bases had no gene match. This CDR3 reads CASSLVQIRGTGEGGYTF. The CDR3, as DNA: TGTGCCAGCAGCTTGGTCCAGATTCGGGGGACAGGGGAGGGAGGCTACACCTTC.

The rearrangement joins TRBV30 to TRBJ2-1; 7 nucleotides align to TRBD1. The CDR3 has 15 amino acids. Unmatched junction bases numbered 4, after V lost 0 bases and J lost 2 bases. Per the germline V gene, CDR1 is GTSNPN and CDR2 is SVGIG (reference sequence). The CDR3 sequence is CAWSVATGAYNEQFF. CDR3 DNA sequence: TGTGCCTGGAGTGTGGCCACAGGGGCCTACAATGAGCAGTTCTTC.